The rows below give T cell receptor beta chains drawn from one sample of a study of CD8+ T cells in alopecia areata. The repertoire was sequenced with immunoSEQ multiplex PCR; TCRdb's copy has only in-frame clones and lacks some. The sample has about 190,000 clones, roughly 60% seen once. This specimen consisted of CD4+ T cells sorted from blood, obtained at week 24, from a patient treated with tofacitinib. All receptors derive from a human donor with alopecia areata. CDR3s include the opening cysteine and the closing phenylalanine or tryptophan. Each record gives: CDR3 protein, J gene, V gene.

CASSLASTGGSYEQYF TRBJ2-7 TRBV7-2
CSVDGEGLTDTQYF TRBJ2-3 TRBV29-1
CASSFSNQPQHF TRBJ1-5 TRBV5-6
CASSAAGGSSYEQYF TRBJ2-7 TRBV25-1
CSAAGGPEAFF TRBJ1-1 TRBV20-1
CASSPGQGTYGYTF TRBJ1-2 TRBV7-8
CATSRANNSPLHF TRBJ1-6 TRBV15
CASSLSGNFSYNEQFF TRBJ2-1 TRBV27
CAWSEGWRDRGYNEQFF TRBJ2-1 TRBV30
CSVEDRTDPEAFF TRBJ1-1 TRBV29-1
CASSQTGIGFNEQFF TRBJ2-1 TRBV4-3
CASSFSRLPDTQYF TRBJ2-3 TRBV5-1
CASSSSRQGLTSGYTF TRBJ1-2 TRBV5-1
CASGLLPQGSAFF TRBJ1-1 TRBV12-5
CASSQEGQGRNTGELFF TRBJ2-2 TRBV23-1
CASRQGAKDTQYF TRBJ2-3 TRBV2
CSVEDLRHRVDTEAFF TRBJ1-1 TRBV29-1
CASSQVRNTEAFF TRBJ1-1 TRBV4-3
CASTAGQGSNEQYF TRBJ2-7 TRBV5-1
CASSVTTSRSYEQYF TRBJ2-7 TRBV6-1
CAWSDTGRRAFF TRBJ1-1 TRBV30
CASSESGTAFMNTEAFF TRBJ1-1 TRBV6-1
CASSGLDRGLKAFF TRBJ1-1 TRBV2
CASSLAENTEAFF TRBJ1-1 TRBV11-2
CAWKGQTNTGELFF TRBJ2-2 TRBV30
CASSFGGSYEQYF TRBJ2-7 TRBV19
CSVLGTQAFF TRBJ1-1 TRBV29-1
CASRLLRTGELFF TRBJ2-2 TRBV5-8
CSVAETGLNQPQHF TRBJ1-5 TRBV29-1
CAWRVIETQYF TRBJ2-5 TRBV30
CASSIRGPGHNTEAFF TRBJ1-1 TRBV19
CASSLGPQTEAFF TRBJ1-1 TRBV27
CASSLTGGYEQYF TRBJ2-7 TRBV5-1
CSVGAERAASMNTEAFF TRBJ1-1 TRBV29-1
CSVGDGNGPQHF TRBJ1-5 TRBV29-1
CASSNQGRNEQFF TRBJ2-1 TRBV7-9
CASSQELGSTDTQYF TRBJ2-3 TRBV14